This TCR beta chain is from a study of cytomegalovirus exposure and HLA in healthy donors (dated by TCRdb to 2016 to 2017). Regarding the complete study: In an earlier analysis of 587 of the donors, roughly 300 Gb of sequence data and approximately 100 million unique TCR beta sequences from 150 million to 200 million T cells were reported. An early release that covered approximately 600 HLA-typed donors contained about 300 gigabases of sequencing data and some 87 million unique TCR sequences. Of the roughly 410 genotyped donors, 70% to 90% were placed in the genetic ancestry cluster associated with self-reported Caucasian donors. The study was designed to test whether signatures of past pathogen exposure could be identified by cataloging public T cell receptors. Using immunosequencing, the study profiled T cell repertoires from about 620 subjects and related those repertoires to cytomegalovirus serostatus. In addition to the first cohort of about 650 subjects, a separate validation cohort of 120 different subjects was used. High-throughput TCR immunosequencing, statistical association of individual TCRs with disease status, and machine learning were combined to predict cytomegalovirus infection status. To study patterns of TCR occurrence, a later analysis re-analyzed previously published TCR beta repertoires from 600 to 750 donors and added high-resolution HLA genotyping. The later analysis used no new phenotypic data to find candidate immune exposures, relying instead on TCR beta sequences and their occurrence across donors. An earlier analysis of some 500 of the donors applied high-throughput TCR beta sequencing to assess whether each TCR beta V gene segment acted as functional or pseudogenic. Alongside the repertoire data, information on donor age, sex, ethnicity and CMV serostatus was compiled. A later genetic analysis took genome-wide SNP genotypes for about 55% of the 666 donors and used that subset as a discovery cohort. Every discovery cohort repertoire had been produced on one sequencing platform. Both class I and class II loci were covered by HLA typing, at four-digit resolution. The number of typed donors differed by locus: 629-630 for A, B, C, DRB1 and DQB1; approximately 520 for DQA1; 606 for DPA1; and roughly 470 for DPB1. Four or five DR-DQ haplotypes were handled as single units for association and clustering, since linkage in the cohort was strong. Among about 360 genotyped donors of the cohort, an average of roughly 240,000 unique TCR beta nucleotide sequences were sequenced per donor, roughly 18% of them non-productive.

The cohort comprised 550 to 700 healthy bone marrow donors. At the time of sampling, every cohort member was nominally healthy, though immune exposures that went unrecorded were likely present. The donor was CMV seronegative and belonged to the group of over 300 seronegative cohort members. A peripheral blood sample was provided by each donor, and peripheral blood mononuclear cells were used for TCR beta sequencing. Genomic DNA extraction from the blood cell samples was performed with the Qiagen DNeasy Blood Extraction Kit. The library was obtained by the immunoSEQ multiplex PCR assay. For the multiplex PCR, a mixture combining 60 forward primers for TCR Vbeta segments and 13 reverse primers for TCR Jbeta segments was used. Amplification of the CDR3 region of rearranged TCR beta genes was performed with a multiplex PCR assay on genomic DNA. On the Illumina HiSeq System, the amplified TCR beta libraries were sequenced as 87-base-pair reads. On the authors' methods: A later analysis counted 65 million to 90 million unique TCR beta chains across the 666 repertoires, and about 10 million of these chains were shared by at least two donors. Raw reads were error-corrected and collapsed into unique sequences with a nearest-neighbor algorithm that merged closely related sequences to remove PCR and sequencing errors. Alignment of CDR3 sequences to IMGT reference sequences was used to assign V, D and J gene segments. For a sequence to be retained, at least a six-nucleotide match to both a V gene segment and a J gene segment was required. Rearrangements were called productive when the CDR3 lacked stop codons and stayed in frame with V and J; all others were non-productive. Following IMGT convention, CDR3 was defined as the stretch from the second conserved V-encoded cysteine up to the conserved J-encoded phenylalanine. Sequences without an unambiguous match to a single V gene segment were excluded from the earlier analysis of about 630 of the donors. An earlier analysis of 587 of the donors called V segments functional above 56.7% productive rearrangements and segregating when the between-donor standard deviation exceeded 5%. To diagnose cytomegalovirus status from the catalog of TCR beta chain sequences, a statistical classification framework was built. In a later analysis, V and J genes were assigned by comparing TCR nucleotide sequences against IMGT/GENE-DB human TR gene sequences. A later analysis assigned CDR3 sequences and most-parsimonious VDJ recombination scenarios with the TCRdist pipeline. In a later analysis, every TCR beta chain was defined by the combination of its CDR3 amino acid sequence and its V-gene family, and reads without a unique V-gene family were dropped. To address suspected cross-contamination and a sequencing artifact, a later analysis removed 450 to 700 highly shared, low-generation-probability nucleotide sequences. In a later analysis, a clonal expansion index was calculated for each public chain from normalized within-repertoire ranks of inferred template counts. Generation probabilities in a later analysis came from a VDJ recombination model fitted to out-of-frame rearrangements, and those results were checked against IGoR. In a later analysis, TCR-TCR, TCR-HLA and TCR-CMV co-occurrence was scored with hypergeometric tests, and a repertoire-size bias correction was applied to TCR pairs. A later analysis estimated false discovery rates by permuting HLA or CMV assignments 20 times. A later analysis grouped co-occurring TCRs with DBSCAN, adding TCRdist sequence similarity when clustering within HLA-allele-positive subsets. Repertoires with fewer than 30,000 or more than 120,000 public chains were left out of co-occurrence clustering, as were five repertoires with anomalous nucleotide sharing. The immuneACCESS repertoire file appears here via TCRdb, limited to in-frame rearrangements. These files lack a portion of the clones; in checked studies, under half of the deficit traces to unresolved V genes, and the cause of the others is not known. The V and J calls and clone size are taken from that table; D and trimming were inferred from the DNA. The sample records about 140,000 clones, 65% to 80% of which are singletons. The ten largest clones take up 1.5% to 2% of the sample.

With respect to this clone: Its antigen remains unidentified. Within one base of it there is no much larger clone, and no base qualities were kept.

The investigation overall reported the following: V-gene and J-gene trimming of TCR beta chains was associated with a missense DCLRE1C variant in a later genetic analysis, and the association was replicated in an independent cohort. When HLA alleles, especially DR and DQ, strongly co-occurred, attributing TCR associations to individual alleles was difficult. A cluster of highly shared sequence variants was judged likely to be a technical artifact of the sequencing pipeline. In a later analysis, HLA-associated TCR beta chains showed more clonal expansion and lower generation probabilities than non-associated chains that were equally common. A later analysis found that TCR association rates varied across HLA loci, with DRB1 alleles showing the most associated TCRs and HLA-C alleles the fewest. A later analysis reported that several top co-occurrence clusters appeared linked to parvovirus B19, influenza, CMV and Epstein-Barr virus. In vitro tests confirmed that three of the cytomegalovirus-associated TCR beta chains recognize cytomegalovirus antigens. Because counts were too low, more than 15 rarely observed V segments, including chromosome 9 orphons, were excluded from the earlier analysis of about 500 of the donors. While some public TCRs were present in many individuals, most TCR sequences turned up only very rarely across donors. Correlated functional status among segregating V segments might reflect linkage disequilibrium, but an unknown experimental factor could not be ruled out. It was suggested by the authors that the approach could potentially be generalized to other disease states and immunological phenotypes. For the cohort, immune exposure information was limited to CMV serostatus. A further reported finding was that TCR beta sequences accurately predicted the HLA-A and HLA-B alleles for most subjects in the first cohort. In both the original and validation cohorts, the classifier was reported to diagnose cytomegalovirus status with high specificity and sensitivity. Presence/absence analyses assumed roughly uniform sequencing depth across donors, an assumption that may not hold. The study listed 150 to 200 TCR beta chains as associated with cytomegalovirus. In an earlier analysis of about 540 of the donors, most TCR beta V segments were observed in productive rearrangements about 87% or about 30% of the time, broadly matching IMGT annotations. The cohort was sequenced for TCR beta chains only, and without alpha or paired-chain data the features that could be detected were limited. In a later genetic analysis, fewer N-insertions in productive TCRs were reported among donors in an Asian-associated ancestry cluster than the 666-donor mean. In a later analysis, most CMV-associated TCR beta chains were found to appear HLA-restricted, with HLA associations seemingly driven largely by CMV exposure. HLA typing was unavailable for some donors at each locus, so association tests used only the typed subset. A later analysis associated 15,000 to 20,000 TCR beta sequences with specific HLA alleles at a false discovery rate of 0.05.

Sequences were obtained from PBMCs. The clonotype was recovered from a woman aged 25 to 39 in good health and CMV-seronegative.

The DNA sequence is as follows: TGTGCCAGCAGCACAGCCCTAACAACTAATGAAAAACTGTTTTTT. It translates to CASSTALTTNEKLFF. The V and J segments used are TRBV9 and TRBJ1-4, with an unclear D gene assignment. V loses 4 bases, J loses 0 bases, and the germline ends lie 10 bases apart. CDR1 and CDR2 were assigned from the germline V gene as SGDLS and YYNGEE. The CDR3, cysteine through phenylalanine, is 15 amino acids long. Of the read, only the CDR3 DNA is kept; its 45 bases are in frame from base 1.